The entry below describes one T cell receptor (beta chain). This clonotype has ten or more counts. Its antigen has not been determined. Per-base quality was not reported, and no clone a single base away is much larger than it. The sample comes from a study of spatial heterogeneity in lung cancer (dated by TCRdb to between 2017 and 2020). About the study as a whole: More beta-chain than alpha-chain transcripts were consistently detected, likely reflecting higher beta-chain transcript abundance. TCR alpha and beta repertoires were quantitatively compared across multiple tumor regions, matched nontumor lung and blood in non-small cell lung cancer. A strong correlation was found between TCR transcript counts in tumor regions and a T cell transcriptional module score from matched bulk RNA-seq. Nonsynonymous mutation counts, determined by whole-exome sequencing of tumor tissue, were related to TCR repertoire features. At surgery, both alpha and beta chains were TCR-sequenced in roughly 230 tumor regions, some 64 matched nontumor lung samples and a few dozen PBMC samples. In the raw uncorrected reads, each unique combination of TCR and UMI appeared on average more than ten times. General conclusions and limits of the study: The tumor nonsynonymous mutation count correlated with the number of expanded intratumoral alpha and beta TCRs. Additional single-cell paired TCR alpha and beta sequencing was considered necessary to confirm, at a functional level, the hypothesis that regional TCRs recognize regional mutations. Estimated TCR-seq coverage of tumor T cells was only around 7.1% for alpha chains and 13% for beta chains. Counts of ubiquitous and regional expanded TCRs correlated with counts of ubiquitous and regional nonsynonymous mutations, respectively.

The sample's time point, from its label and the paper: sample taken at primary tumor resection. Donors were some 78 patients with early-stage, untreated non-small cell lung cancer from the lung TRACERx cohort. Without any cell sorting, TCR sequencing was performed on whole RNA extracted either from tumor and nontumor lung tissue or from cryopreserved PBMC samples. Only patients with enough RNA available from two or more tumor regions were chosen for TCR sequencing. Before being selected, tumor and adjacent nontumor lung specimens were reviewed by a lung pathologist. V is cut by 5 bases and J by 8 bases, and the space between the germline ends is 13 bases. From cysteine to phenylalanine, the CDR3 is 12 amino acids long. Left in the record is the CDR3 DNA by itself, 36 bases read in frame from the first base. CDR1 and CDR2 are read off the germline V gene as SGHRS and YFSETQ. Libraries were prepared through 5' RACE. The reads were generated on a NextSeq 500. In the TCR library protocol, a unique molecular identifier was attached to each TCR cDNA molecule so that PCR and sequencing errors could be corrected. Per the original workflow: Decombinator tools were used for TCR identification, UMI-based error correction and CDR3 extraction. Expanded TCRs were defined as those above a frequency of 2 per 1,000, corresponding to the top 1% of the tumor frequency distribution. Expanded tumor TCRs were classed as regional if statistically deemed absent (corrected P<0.05) from at least one tumor region, otherwise ubiquitous. Renyi diversity was calculated using the R vegan package after each repertoire was subsampled 100 times to 5,000 TCRs. To build CDR3 similarity networks, amino acid triplet string-kernel similarity was used, and CDR3s were connected when their pairwise similarity was above 0.82. The raw public reads went through TCRdb reprocessing: fastp at Q25, MiXCR clone calling, in-frame beta chains kept. Each entry merges the rows of one CDR3 protein and shows their most common DNA and genes. The V and J calls were not made by the authors but by TCRdb's processing. The sample includes about 24,000 distinct CDR3 sequences, with under 9% observed a single time. The ten largest clones take up roughly 7.4% of the sample.

The rearranged chain carries TRBV5-1 and TRBJ1-2; a weak D assignment points to TRBD1 (5 bases agree). The TCR sequence derives from a male donor with early-stage non-small cell lung cancer. The sequencing here drew on lung tumor tissue, taken at surgery. CDR3 reads: CASSKRDRGYTF. The base sequence is TGCGCCAGCAGTAAAAGGGACCGCGGCTACACCTTC.